This T cell receptor beta chain was obtained from a study of T-cell memory formation after mild COVID-19. Study context: TCR clusters showed largely donor specificity. Overall study results and limits: While clones contracting from day 15 to 85 were balanced between CD4 and CD8, later expanders leaned CD4+. There were some responding clones in pre-infection memory, which suggested that cross-reactive memory had joined.

5'RACE with constant-segment primers yielded barcoded, UMI-tagged TCR alpha and TCR beta cDNA libraries. TCRdb used MiXCR to reprocess the 5' RACE reads, holding one entry per CDR3 protein. In the table there are fewer than 700,000 distinct CDR3 sequences, about a sixth of which are singletons. CDR3 length: 12 residues. Between the trimmed V and J ends, which lost 5 bases and 3 bases, there was a span of 8 bases. In regard to this clonotype: The antigen is undetermined.

The sequenced material came from PBMCs or a T cell subset sorted from them (not recorded which). The chain couples TRBV12-3 or TRBV12-4 to TRBJ2-7; D is undetermined. This sequence originates from an adult woman who had mild COVID-19 (a few samples of this study predate the infection). Cell type and time point are not known. The CDR3 DNA is TGTGCCAGCAGTAAATCAAGCTACGAGCAGTACTTC. Translated, it gives CASSKSSYEQYF.